Shown below are 20 T cell receptor beta chains from a single sample sequenced in a study of blood T cell repertoires in COVID-19. Only in-frame clones appear in the TCRdb table, and some are missing; sequencing was by immunoSEQ multiplex PCR. The sample lists around 290,000 clones, just over 90% seen once, with around 2.2% in the top ten. Sequenced sample: peripheral blood. The source of these receptors is a woman in her twenties or thirties with COVID-19, enrolled during active disease.

The genes are TRBV19 and TRBJ2-7; the match to TRBD2 covers 8 bases. The CDR3 is 14 amino acids. The V gene end was trimmed by 3 bases and the J gene end by 0 bases; junction bases not matched to a gene: 1. Looked up from germline, CDR1 is LNHDA and CDR2 is SQIVND (reference sequence). The CDR3 DNA follows: TGTGCCAGTAGTATCGGGACTAGCTCCTACGAGCAGTACTTC. It is translated as CASSIGTSSYEQYF. Combining the CDR3 with reference TRBV19 and TRBJ2-7 gives the whole variable domain DGGITQSPKYLFRKEGQNVTLSCEQNLNHDAMYWYRQDPGQGLRLIYYSQIVNDFQKGDIAEGYSVSREKKESFPLTVTSAQKNPTAFYLCASSIGTSSYEQYFGPGTRLTVT.

The chain employs TRBV5-5 and TRBJ1-3; D not certain. The germline V gene encodes CDR1 SGHKS and CDR2 YYEKEE (reference sequence). The CDR3 consists of 17 residues. Trimming took 0 bases from V and 3 from J, leaving 16 bases between them. In DNA, the CDR3 is TGTGCCAGCAGCTTGGCTGAGGGCCTACTCCTTGGAAACACCATATATTTT. This translates into CASSLAEGLLLGNTIYF.

This chain links TRBV6-5 with TRBJ1-1, with D perhaps matching TRBD1 (6 bases). V was shortened by 6 bases and J by 6 bases, with 17 bases between the two germline ends. The germline V gene encodes CDR1 MNHEY and CDR2 SVGAGI. This CDR3 contains 14 residues. CDR3 amino acids: CASRAGLGQAEAFF. Here the CDR3 DNA reads TGTGCCAGCAGGGCAGGACTGGGACAAGCTGAAGCTTTCTTT.

V and J are TRBV30 and TRBJ1-3, with TRBD1 matching 7 bases. Germline loops: CDR1 GTSNPN, CDR2 SVGIG (reference sequence). CDR3 length: 15 amino acids. With V trimmed by 3 bases and J by 8 bases, 13 bases remained unmatched. The CDR3 loop is CAWSSEATGVDTIYF. The CDR3 nucleotides read TGTGCCTGGAGCTCCGAAGCCACAGGGGTTGACACCATATATTTT.

In the case of this clone: In the same sample, other DNA sequences code for this CDR3. The J gene is TRBJ1-5, the V gene TRBV5-1, with 10 nucleotides matching TRBD1. The germline CDR1 and CDR2 sequences are SGHRS and YFSETQ. This CDR3 contains 16 residues. V dropped 0 bases and J dropped 4; count of bases not matched to a gene: 4. CDR3 DNA: TGCGCCAGCAGCTTGGAGGGACAGGGGAGTAATCAGCCCCAGCATTTT. Translating it yields CASSLEGQGSNQPQHF.

CDR3 DNA: TGTGCCAGCTCACCACCGAAAGGGGCCCCCAATGAGCAGTTCTTC. Its protein product is CASSPPKGAPNEQFF. This chain connects TRBV18 to TRBJ2-1, with D possibly TRBD1 on 5 matching bases. The length of the CDR3 is 15 residues. The V end lost 0 bases, the J end lost 6 bases, and 12 bases lay between the germline ends. CDR1 is KGHSH, CDR2 LQKENI, per germline. Full variable domain (remainder filled in from reference TRBV18 and TRBJ2-1): NAGVMQNPRHLVRRRGQEARLRCSPMKGHSHVYWYRQLPEEGLKFMVYLQKENIIDESGMPKERFSAEFPKEGPSILRIQQVVRGDSAAYFCASSPPKGAPNEQFFGPGTRLTVL.

J is TRBJ2-1 and V is TRBV11-2; 10 positions match TRBD2. CDR3 length equals 14 residues. Per the germline V gene, CDR1 is SGHAT and CDR2 is FQNNGV. J lost 8 bases, V lost 4 bases, and 5 bases had no gene match. The DNA of the CDR3 is TGTGCCAGCAGCTGGACTAGCGGCCTCGATGAGCAGTTCTTC. Translated: CASSWTSGLDEQFF.

The chain joins TRBV3-1 (or the pseudogene TRBV3-2) to TRBJ2-1; D uncertain. V shed 1 base and J shed 0 bases, with 4 bases lying between them. The CDR3 is 14 residues long. CDR1 is LGHDT and CDR2 is YNNKEL in the germline V gene (reference sequence). CDR3 residues: CASSQGSSYNEQFF. As DNA, the CDR3 is TGTGCCAGCAGCCAAGGGAGCTCCTACAATGAGCAGTTCTTC.

V is TRBV19 and J is TRBJ2-7, with 9 bases identical to TRBD1. This CDR3 has 16 amino acids. Germline CDR1 and CDR2: LNHDA and SQIVND (reference sequence). With V trimmed by 5 bases and J by 6 bases, 14 bases remained unmatched. CDR3 region: CASSPTGDRVGSEQYF. The CDR3 bases are TGTGCCAGTAGTCCAACCGGGGACAGGGTAGGGAGCGAGCAGTACTTC.

The chain carries TRBV30 and TRBJ2-3, with TRBD1 as a possible D gene (6 bases). This CDR3 region has 12 residues. Germline V gives CDR1 GTSNPN, CDR2 SVGIG (reference sequence). Between the trimmed V and J ends, which lost 2 bases and 5 bases, there was a span of 8 bases. The CDR3 here is CAWSRGGDTQYF. DNA of the CDR3: TGTGCCTGGAGTAGAGGGGGAGATACGCAGTATTTT.

The rearrangement uses TRBV2 and TRBJ2-5, with D possibly TRBD1 on 6 matching bases. The CDR3 consists of 12 residues. The ends were cut back, 8 bases at V and 0 bases at J, with 7 bases in the middle. Germline CDR1 SNHLY, CDR2 FYNNEI. CDR3 amino acids: CASGQYQETQYF. DNA for the CDR3: TGTGCCAGCGGACAGTACCAAGAGACCCAGTACTTC.

The rearrangement links TRBV15 to TRBJ1-2, with D perhaps matching TRBD1 (5 bases). V lost 0 bases and J lost 8, with 10 bases in between. The CDR3 is made up of 13 amino acids. CDR1 and CDR2 (germline): LNHNV, YYDKDF (reference sequence). The CDR3 coding sequence is TGTGCCACCAGCAGAGATAGGGAGGGGGGCTACACCTTC. Amino acid sequence: CATSRDREGGYTF.

The rearrangement uses TRBV7-9 and TRBJ1-4; D is unclear. V shed 1 base and J shed 4 bases, with 13 bases lying between them. The CDR3 spans 16 residues. CDR1 is SEHNR and CDR2 is FQNEAQ in the germline V gene (reference sequence). The CDR3 loop is CASSLGAASHNEKLFF. The CDR3 nucleotides are TGTGCCAGCAGCTTAGGGGCCGCTTCTCATAATGAAAAACTGTTTTTT. Full variable domain (missing parts from reference TRBV7-9 and TRBJ1-4): DTGVSQNPRHKITKRGQNVTFRCDPISEHNRLYWYRQTLGQGPEFLTYFQNEAQLEKSRLLSDRFSAERPKGSFSTLEIQRTEQGDSAMYLCASSLGAASHNEKLFFGSGTQLSVL.

The chain combines TRBV10-3 with TRBJ2-1; TRBD2 matches at 7 bases. CDR1 is ENHRY and CDR2 is SYGVKD in the germline V gene. This CDR3 comprises 15 residues. V lost 11 bases, J lost 0 bases, and 10 bases stayed unmatched. CDR3 bases: TGTGCCCCGGGGGAGGGACTCCCCTCCTACAATGAGCAGTTCTTC. It codes for CAPGEGLPSYNEQFF.

The gene calls are TRBV5-4 and TRBJ1-6, with a possible D match to TRBD1 (6 bases). CDR3 length equals 14 residues. CDR1 is SGHNT and CDR2 is YYREEE in the germline V gene (reference sequence). Trimming pared 1 base from V and 5 bases from J, leaving 7 bases between. DNA of the CDR3: TGTGCCAGCAGCTTGACAGGGAATAATTCACCCCTCCACTTT. The encoded protein is CASSLTGNNSPLHF.

The V call is TRBV9, the J call TRBJ1-2; tentatively, D is TRBD1 (5 bases). The CDR3 length is 16 residues. V was pared by 0 bases and J by 4 bases, with 16 bases between. CDR1 is SGDLS, CDR2 YYNGEE, per germline. CDR3 region: CASSVEGADSPYGYTF. The CDR3 nucleotides are TGTGCCAGCAGCGTAGAAGGGGCCGACTCCCCCTATGGCTACACCTTC.

The rearrangement joins TRBV19 to TRBJ1-3, with 9 positions matching TRBD1. This CDR3 comprises 14 residues. Trimming at V came to 6 bases and at J to 2 bases, leaving 2 bases not matched to a gene. CDR1 is LNHDA, CDR2 SQIVND, per germline (reference sequence). The CDR3 spells CASRRQGAGNTIYF. The CDR3 nucleotides read TGTGCCAGTAGGAGACAGGGGGCTGGAAACACCATATATTTT.

This clone was detected once. V and J are TRBV5-1 and TRBJ1-1, with TRBD1 as a possible D gene (5 bases). The length of the CDR3 is 14 residues. Germline V lookup: CDR1 SGHRS, CDR2 YFSETQ. Trimming took off 1 base at V and 5 bases at J, with 12 bases between the two ends. CDR3 protein: CASSLYQGSTEAFF. The CDR3 DNA reads TGCGCCAGCAGCTTGTATCAGGGTTCAACTGAAGCTTTCTTT.

The chain carries TRBV5-6 and TRBJ1-3; D is undetermined. The V gene's germline CDR1 is SGHDT and CDR2 YYEEEE. The V and J ends lost 0 bases and 9 bases respectively, with 13 bases between them. The length of the CDR3 is 14 residues. The CDR3 here is CASSLGFMISTIYF. The CDR3 nucleotides are TGTGCCAGCAGCTTGGGATTTATGATTAGCACCATATATTTT.

The chain uses TRBV19 and TRBJ1-1; 7 nucleotides match TRBD1. Germline CDR1 LNHDA, CDR2 SQIVND (reference sequence). V lost 9 bases and J lost 1; bases outside the gene matches: 5. There are 13 residues in the CDR3. The CDR3 here is CASERQGNTEAFF. DNA of the CDR3: TGTGCCAGCGAAAGACAGGGGAACACTGAAGCTTTCTTT.